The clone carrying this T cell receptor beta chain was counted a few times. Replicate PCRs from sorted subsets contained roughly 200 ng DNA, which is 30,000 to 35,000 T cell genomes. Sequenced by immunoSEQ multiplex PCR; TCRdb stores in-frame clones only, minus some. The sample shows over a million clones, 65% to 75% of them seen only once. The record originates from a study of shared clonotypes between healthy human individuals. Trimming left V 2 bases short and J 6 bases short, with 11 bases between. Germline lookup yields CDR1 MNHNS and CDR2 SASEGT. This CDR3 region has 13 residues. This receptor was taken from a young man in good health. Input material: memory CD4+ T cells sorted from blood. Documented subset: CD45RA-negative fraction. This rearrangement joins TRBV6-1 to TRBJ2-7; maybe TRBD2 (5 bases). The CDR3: CASSERGRSEQYF. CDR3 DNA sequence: TGTGCCAGCAGTGAACGGGGAAGGTCCGAGCAGTACTTC.